A selection of T cell receptor beta chains follows, all from one sample in a study of cytomegalovirus exposure and HLA in healthy donors. Here immunoSEQ multiplex PCR was the method, and the copy in TCRdb shows in-frame clones only, minus some. The sample includes about 280,000 clones, roughly 90% of them seen just once. Material for sequencing was PBMCs. The receptors originated from a woman between 18 and 29 years old in good health and CMV-seronegative. The CDR3 runs from the conserved cysteine through the conserved F or W. A D gene is named only where the DNA matches it firmly. Some rows have no size entry. The others give once, few or many, or a class for an expanded clone.

D,length,size,J,V,CDR3,DNA
-,17,-,TRBJ2-3,TRBV11-2,CASSYRFGGAEKNTQYF,TGTGCCAGCAGCTACCGTTTTGGGGGGGCCGAAAAAAATACGCAGTATTTT
TRBD1,21,-,TRBJ1-5,TRBV4-1,CASSQDAPLDRFSYSNQPQHF,TGCGCCAGCAGCCAAGATGCCCCCTTGGACAGGTTTTCGTATAGCAATCAGCCCCAGCATTTT
-,14,-,TRBJ1-1,TRBV6-1,CASSLTGLNTEAFF,TGTGCCAGCAGCCTGACAGGCTTGAACACTGAAGCTTTCTTT
-,15,-,TRBJ1-5,TRBV6-5,CASSPDRRQVQPQHF,TGTGCCAGCAGTCCTGACCGCCGACAGGTCCAGCCCCAGCATTTT
TRBD2,17,once,TRBJ2-3,TRBV5-1,CASSPRPIGGGADTQYF,TGCGCCAGCAGCCCACGACCGATAGGCGGGGGGGCAGATACGCAGTATTTT
-,12,-,TRBJ1-5,TRBV29-1,CSARTGNQPQHF,TGCAGCGCACGGACGGGGAATCAGCCCCAGCATTTT
TRBD1,14,few,TRBJ1-1,TRBV9,CASSALTGVTEAFF,TGTGCCAGCAGCGCGCTGACAGGGGTAACTGAAGCTTTCTTT
TRBD2,16,-,TRBJ2-2,TRBV28,CASSFRSGRNTGELFF,TGTGCCAGCAGTTTTCGGAGCGGGAGGAACACCGGGGAGCTGTTTTTT
-,12,-,TRBJ2-7,TRBV5-1,CASSSDSYEQYF,TGCGCCAGCAGCTCGGACAGCTACGAGCAGTACTTC
TRBD1,16,-,TRBJ2-2,TRBV7-9,CSSSSDRGANTGELFF,TGTTCCAGCAGCTCGGACAGGGGCGCGAACACCGGGGAGCTGTTTTTT
-,14,-,TRBJ2-7,TRBV25-1,CASSDPRPLYEQYF,TGTGCCAGCAGTGACCCCCGTCCCCTTTACGAGCAGTACTTC
-,12,-,TRBJ2-5,TRBV19,CASSGQQETQYF,TGTGCCAGTAGTGGGCAACAAGAGACCCAGTACTTC
TRBD2,15,few,TRBJ2-3,TRBV7-9,CASSFASGFTDTQYF,TGTGCCAGCAGCTTTGCTAGCGGGTTCACAGATACGCAGTATTTT
-,12,-,TRBJ1-2,TRBV5-8,CASSLPGGGYTF,TGTGCCAGCAGCTTGCCAGGAGGTGGCTACACCTTC
-,13,-,TRBJ1-1,TRBV2,CASTWRLNTEAFF,TGTGCCAGCACCTGGCGGTTGAACACTGAAGCTTTCTTT
-,13,once,TRBJ1-4,TRBV6-5,CASRDPGLGKLFF,TGTGCCAGCAGGGATCCAGGGCTCGGAAAACTGTTTTTT
-,17,-,TRBJ2-3,TRBV4-2,CASSQSPGLSNTDTQYF,TGTGCCAGCAGCCAATCCCCGGGACTTAGCAACACAGATACGCAGTATTTT
-,13,-,TRBJ1-1,TRBV7-2,CASSLGQQTEAFF,TGTGCCAGCAGCTTAGGCCAACAAACTGAAGCTTTCTTT
-,14,-,TRBJ2-3,TRBV9,CASSVAGSTDTQYF,TGTGCCAGCAGCGTGGCGGGGAGCACAGATACGCAGTATTTT
-,14,-,TRBJ2-7,TRBV25-1,CASSDQGWAYEQYF,TGTGCCAGCAGCGACCAGGGTTGGGCCTACGAGCAGTACTTC
TRBD2,14,once,TRBJ2-2,TRBV29-1,CSVAGGAYTGELFF,TGCAGCGTTGCGGGGGGGGCCTATACCGGGGAGCTGTTTTTT
-,14,-,TRBJ2-2,TRBV18,CASSPAGLGGELFF,TGTGCCAGCTCCCCGGCAGGGCTCGGCGGGGAGCTGTTTTTT
-,14,-,TRBJ1-2,TRBV18,CASSPPGGNYGYTF,TGTGCCAGCTCACCACCGGGGGGGAACTATGGCTACACCTTC
TRBD2,18,-,TRBJ2-3,TRBV9,CASSPTGTSGRDWDTQYF,TGTGCCAGCAGCCCCACCGGGACTAGCGGGCGAGATTGGGATACGCAGTATTTT
-,17,-,TRBJ1-5,TRBV5-6,CASSFNRAGFYNQPQHF,TGTGCCAGCAGTTTCAACCGGGCAGGGTTTTACAATCAGCCCCAGCATTTT
TRBD1,14,-,TRBJ1-2,TRBV6-1,CASETGGSNYGYTF,TGTGCCAGCGAAACAGGGGGATCTAACTATGGCTACACCTTC
TRBD1,14,-,TRBJ1-2,TRBV14,CASSPGQGAYGYTF,TGTGCCAGCAGCCCGGGACAGGGGGCCTATGGCTACACCTTC